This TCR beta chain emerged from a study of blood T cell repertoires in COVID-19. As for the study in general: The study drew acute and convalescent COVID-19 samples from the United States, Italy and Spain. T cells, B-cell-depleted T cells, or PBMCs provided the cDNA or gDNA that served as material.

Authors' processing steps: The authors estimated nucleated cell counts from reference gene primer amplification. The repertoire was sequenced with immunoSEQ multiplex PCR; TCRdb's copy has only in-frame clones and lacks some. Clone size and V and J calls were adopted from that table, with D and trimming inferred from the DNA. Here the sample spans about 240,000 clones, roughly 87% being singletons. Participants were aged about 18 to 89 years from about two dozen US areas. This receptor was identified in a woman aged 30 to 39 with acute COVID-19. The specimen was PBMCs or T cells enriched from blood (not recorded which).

In DNA form, the CDR3 reads TGCGCCAGCAGCCGTCGGTTAGTAAACCAAGCCAAAAACATTCAGTACTTC. It yields the protein CASSRRLVNQAKNIQYF. The rearrangement joins TRBV4-1 to TRBJ2-4; no reliable D call. Germline V CDR1 and CDR2: MGHRA, YSYEKL. The CDR3 consists of 17 residues. Trimming shortened V by 4 bases and J by 0 bases, and 16 bases separated the two germline ends.